The clone carrying this T cell receptor (beta chain) was seen more than once but under ten times. Its antigen is currently unknown. Via MiXCR, TCRdb re-called the reads, giving one row per CDR3 protein. In the table there are fewer than 1,000,000 distinct CDR3 sequences, around 29% of which are singletons. The V gene's germline CDR1 is MNHNS and CDR2 SASEGT. V dropped 3 bases and J dropped 0 bases, with 17 bases sitting between them. This CDR3 has 18 residues. The data derive from a study of T cell repertoires in cytomegalovirus infection. The sample was cultured CD8+ T cells from PBMCs, taken from culture after CMV antigen stimulation. This sequence originates from a human donor in good health (CMV status not recorded). Some clones in this sample may be carry-over from other donors' samples. The chain carries TRBV6-1 and TRBJ1-4; tentative D call: TRBD1 (6 bases). The CDR3 here is CASSDLGQTYATNEKLFF. The DNA for the CDR3 is TGTGCCAGCAGTGATCTTGGACAGACGTATGCAACTAATGAAAAACTGTTTTTT.